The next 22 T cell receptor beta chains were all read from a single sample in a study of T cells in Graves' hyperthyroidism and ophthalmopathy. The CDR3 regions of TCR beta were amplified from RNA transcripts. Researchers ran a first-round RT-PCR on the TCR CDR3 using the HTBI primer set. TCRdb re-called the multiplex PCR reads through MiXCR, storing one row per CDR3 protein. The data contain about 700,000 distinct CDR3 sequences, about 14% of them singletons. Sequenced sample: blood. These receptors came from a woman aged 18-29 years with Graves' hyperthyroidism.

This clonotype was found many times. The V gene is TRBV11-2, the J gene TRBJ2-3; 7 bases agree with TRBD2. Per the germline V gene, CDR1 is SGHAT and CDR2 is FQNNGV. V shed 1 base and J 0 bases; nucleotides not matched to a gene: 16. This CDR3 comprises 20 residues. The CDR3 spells CASSLVRTRQRRESTDTQYF. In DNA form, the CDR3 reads TGTGCCAGCAGCTTAGTACGGACCCGCCAGCGGCGGGAGAGCACAGATACGCAGTATTTT.

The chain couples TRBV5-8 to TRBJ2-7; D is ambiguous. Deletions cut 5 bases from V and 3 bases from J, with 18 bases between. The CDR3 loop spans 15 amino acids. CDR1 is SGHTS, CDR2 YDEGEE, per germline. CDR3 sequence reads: CASSTWGKESYEQYF. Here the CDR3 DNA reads TGTGCCAGCAGTACTTGGGGTAAAGAGAGCTACGAGCAGTACTTC. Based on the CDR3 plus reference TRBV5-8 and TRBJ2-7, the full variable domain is EAGVTQSPTHLIKTRGQQATLRCSPISGHTSVYWYQQALGLGLQFLLWYDEGEERNRGNFPPRFSGRQFPNYSSELNVNALELEDSALYLCASSTWGKESYEQYFGPGTRLTVT.

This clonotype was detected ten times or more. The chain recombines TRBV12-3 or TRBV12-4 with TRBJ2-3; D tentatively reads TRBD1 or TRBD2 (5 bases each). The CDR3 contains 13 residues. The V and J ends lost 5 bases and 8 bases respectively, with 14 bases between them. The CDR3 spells CASSNVRDGTQYF. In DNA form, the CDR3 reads TGTGCCAGCAGTAATGTACGGGACGGTACGCAGTATTTT.

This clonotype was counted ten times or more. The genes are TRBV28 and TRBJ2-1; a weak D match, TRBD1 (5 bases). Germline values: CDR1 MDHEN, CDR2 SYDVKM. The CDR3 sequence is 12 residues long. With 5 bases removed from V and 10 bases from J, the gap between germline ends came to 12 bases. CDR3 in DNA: TGTGCCAGCAGTCTCAGGGTCCGCGAGCAGTTCTTC. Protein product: CASSLRVREQFF. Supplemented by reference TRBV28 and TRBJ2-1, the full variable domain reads DVKVTQSSRYLVKRTGEKVFLECVQDMDHENMFWYRQDPGLGLRLIYFSYDVKMKEKGDIPEGYSVSREKKERFSLILESASTNQTSMYLCASSLRVREQFFGPGTRLTVL.

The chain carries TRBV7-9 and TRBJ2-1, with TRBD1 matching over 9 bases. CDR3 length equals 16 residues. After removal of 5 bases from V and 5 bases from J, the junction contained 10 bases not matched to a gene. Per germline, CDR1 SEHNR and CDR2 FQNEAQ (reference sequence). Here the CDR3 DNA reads TGTGCCAGCAGCCAGATTTTTGGGACAGGGAACAATGAGCAGTTCTTC. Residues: CASSQIFGTGNNEQFF. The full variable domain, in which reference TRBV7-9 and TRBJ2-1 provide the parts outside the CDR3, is DTGVSQNPRHKITKRGQNVTFRCDPISEHNRLYWYRQTLGQGPEFLTYFQNEAQLEKSRLLSDRFSAERPKGSFSTLEIQRTEQGDSAMYLCASSQIFGTGNNEQFFGPGTRLTVL.

This chain's CDR3 is CASSQDLGSSGNTIYF. The CDR3 DNA is TGCGCCAGCAGCCAAGATCTGGGCAGTTCTGGAAACACCATATATTTT. The chain couples TRBV4-3 to TRBJ1-3; D ambiguous. Germline V gives CDR1 LGHNA, CDR2 YSLEER. CDR3 size: 16 residues. Trimming removed 0 bases from V and 1 base from J, with 10 bases in between.

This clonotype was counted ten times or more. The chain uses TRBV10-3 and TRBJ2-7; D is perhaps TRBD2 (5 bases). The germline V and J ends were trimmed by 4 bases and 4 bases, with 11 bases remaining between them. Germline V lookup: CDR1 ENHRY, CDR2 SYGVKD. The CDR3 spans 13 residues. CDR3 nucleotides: TGTGCCATCAGTGGAGGGAGTCCTTACGAGCAGTACTTC. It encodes CAISGGSPYEQYF.

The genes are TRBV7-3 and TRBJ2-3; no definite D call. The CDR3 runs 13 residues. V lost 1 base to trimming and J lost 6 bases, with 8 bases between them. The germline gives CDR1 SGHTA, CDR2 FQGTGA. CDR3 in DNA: TGTGCCAGCAGCTTAATGCTAGGGGATACGCAGTATTTT. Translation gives CASSLMLGDTQYF.

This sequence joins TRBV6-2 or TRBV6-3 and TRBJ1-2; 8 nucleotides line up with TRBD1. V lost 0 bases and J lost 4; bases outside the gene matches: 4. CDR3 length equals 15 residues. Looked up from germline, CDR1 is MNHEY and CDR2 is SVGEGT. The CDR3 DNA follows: TGTGCCAGCAGTTACTCTGGGGGACAGGCCTATGGCTACACCTTC. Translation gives CASSYSGGQAYGYTF.

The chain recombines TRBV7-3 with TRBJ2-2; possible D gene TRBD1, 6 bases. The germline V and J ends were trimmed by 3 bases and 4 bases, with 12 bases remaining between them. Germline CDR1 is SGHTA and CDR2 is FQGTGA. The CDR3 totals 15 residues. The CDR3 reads CASSLQQGTTGELFF. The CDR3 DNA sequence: TGTGCCAGCAGCTTGCAGCAGGGGACCACCGGGGAGCTGTTTTTT.

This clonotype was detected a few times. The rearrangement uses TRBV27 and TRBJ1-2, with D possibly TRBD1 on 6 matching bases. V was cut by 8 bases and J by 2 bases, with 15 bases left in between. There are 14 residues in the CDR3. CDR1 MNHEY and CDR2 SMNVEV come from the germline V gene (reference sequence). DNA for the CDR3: TGTGCCAGCCAATCGACAGGAAACAACTATGGCTACACCTTC. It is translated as CASQSTGNNYGYTF.

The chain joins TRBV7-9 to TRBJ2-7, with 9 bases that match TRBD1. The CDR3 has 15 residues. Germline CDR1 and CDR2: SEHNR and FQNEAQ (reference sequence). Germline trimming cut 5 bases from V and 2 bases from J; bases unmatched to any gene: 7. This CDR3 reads CASSPRTGVPYEQYF. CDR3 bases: TGTGCCAGCAGCCCGCGGACAGGGGTCCCCTACGAGCAGTACTTC.

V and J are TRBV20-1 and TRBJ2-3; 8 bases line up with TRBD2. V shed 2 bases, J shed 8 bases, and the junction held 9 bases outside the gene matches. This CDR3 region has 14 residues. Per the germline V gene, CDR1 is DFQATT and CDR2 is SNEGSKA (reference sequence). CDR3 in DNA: TGCAGTGCTAGATCGGGACTAGGGGGGGGTACGCAGTATTTT. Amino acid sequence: CSARSGLGGGTQYF.

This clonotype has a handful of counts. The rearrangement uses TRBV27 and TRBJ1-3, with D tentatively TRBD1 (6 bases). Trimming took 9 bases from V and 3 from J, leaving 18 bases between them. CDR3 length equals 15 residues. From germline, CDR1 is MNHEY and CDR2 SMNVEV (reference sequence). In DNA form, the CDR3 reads TGTGCCAGGGGTCGGACAGCATATCGTGGAAACACCATATATTTT. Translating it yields CARGRTAYRGNTIYF.

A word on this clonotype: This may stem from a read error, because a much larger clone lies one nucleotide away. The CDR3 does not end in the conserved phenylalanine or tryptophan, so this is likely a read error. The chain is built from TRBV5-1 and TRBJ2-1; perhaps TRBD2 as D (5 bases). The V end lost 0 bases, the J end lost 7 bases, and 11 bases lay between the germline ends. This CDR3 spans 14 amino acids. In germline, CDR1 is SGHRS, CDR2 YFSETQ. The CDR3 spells CASSLVGGLNEQFL. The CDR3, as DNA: TGCGCCAGCAGCTTGGTGGGCGGGCTAAATGAGCAGTTCCTC.

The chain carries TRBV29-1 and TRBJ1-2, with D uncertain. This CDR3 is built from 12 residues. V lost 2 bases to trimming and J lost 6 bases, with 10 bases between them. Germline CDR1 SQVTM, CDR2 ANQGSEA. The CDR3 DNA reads TGCAGCGTTGAACTCCAGCAGAATGGCTACACCTTC. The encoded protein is CSVELQQNGYTF.

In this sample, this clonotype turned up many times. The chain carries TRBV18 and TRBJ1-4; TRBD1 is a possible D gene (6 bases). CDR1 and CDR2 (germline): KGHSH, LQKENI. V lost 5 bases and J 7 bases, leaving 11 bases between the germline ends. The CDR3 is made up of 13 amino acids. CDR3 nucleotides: TGTGCCAGCTCAGCACAGGGCGGTGAAAAACTGTTTTTT. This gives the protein CASSAQGGEKLFF.

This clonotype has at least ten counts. The CDR3 loop is CAISSGTGASYEQYF. The CDR3, as DNA: TGTGCCATCAGTTCCGGGACAGGGGCCTCCTACGAGCAGTACTTC. The chain couples TRBV10-3 to TRBJ2-7, with 10 bases matching TRBD1. The germline V gene encodes CDR1 ENHRY and CDR2 SYGVKD. V was clipped by 5 bases and J by 0 bases; unmatched bases: 4. The length of the CDR3 is 15 residues.

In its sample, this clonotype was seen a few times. For the CDR3, the DNA is TGTGCCAGCAGCTTGATATGGACAGGGTCCTACGAGCAGTACTTC. Translated, it gives CASSLIWTGSYEQYF. J is TRBJ2-7 and V is TRBV5-5; 8 bases are shared with TRBD1. CDR3 length: 15 amino acids. V was pared by 1 base and J by 1 base, with 4 bases of the junction left unmatched. Germline V gene sequence: CDR1 SGHKS, CDR2 YYEKEE (reference sequence).

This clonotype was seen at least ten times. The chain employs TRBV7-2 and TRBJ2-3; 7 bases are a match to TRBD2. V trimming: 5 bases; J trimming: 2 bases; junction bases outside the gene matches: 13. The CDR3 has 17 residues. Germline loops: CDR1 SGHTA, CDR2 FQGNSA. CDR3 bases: TGTGCCAGCAGCCCTCGGGGATCGGGACTACTCACAGATACGCAGTATTTT. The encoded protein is CASSPRGSGLLTDTQYF. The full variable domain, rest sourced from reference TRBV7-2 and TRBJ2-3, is GAGVSQSPSNKVTEKGKDVELRCDPISGHTALYWYRQSLGQGLEFLIYFQGNSAPDKSGLPSDRFSAERTGGSVSTLTIQRTQQEDSAVYLCASSPRGSGLLTDTQYFGPGTRLTVL.

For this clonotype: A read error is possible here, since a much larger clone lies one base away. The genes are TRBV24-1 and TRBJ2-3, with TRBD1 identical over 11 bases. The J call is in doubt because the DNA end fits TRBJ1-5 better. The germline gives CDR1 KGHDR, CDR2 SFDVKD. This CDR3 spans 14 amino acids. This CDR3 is CATRGTGGLNTQHF. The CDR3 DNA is TGTGCCACCAGGGGGACAGGGGGTCTGAATACGCAGCATTTT.

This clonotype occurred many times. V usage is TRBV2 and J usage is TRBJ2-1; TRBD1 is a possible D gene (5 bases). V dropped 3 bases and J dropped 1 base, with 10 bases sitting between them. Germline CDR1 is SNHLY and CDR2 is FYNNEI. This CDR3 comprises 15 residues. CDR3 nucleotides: TGTGCCAGCAGTGAGCAGGGAATTTCCTACAATGAGCAGTTCTTC. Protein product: CASSEQGISYNEQFF. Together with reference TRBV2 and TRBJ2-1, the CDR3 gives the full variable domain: EPEVTQTPSHQVTQMGQEVILRCVPISNHLYFYWYRQILGQKVEFLVSFYNNEISEKSEIFDDQFSVERPDGSNFTLKIRSTKLEDSAMYFCASSEQGISYNEQFFGPGTRLTVL.